This TCR beta chain emerged from a study of T cells in women clearing cervical HPV infection. Overall study context: Controls' single incident HPV16 infection cleared within 12 months without precancer. Blood came at first lesion visit for cases, post-clearance for controls.

CDR3 length: 15 amino acids. In germline, CDR1 is LNHDA, CDR2 SQIVND (reference sequence). V lost 0 bases to trimming and J lost 3 bases, with 9 bases between them. Study-wide results and caveats: TRBV6-7 abundance was lower in cases than controls (around 0.1% versus 0.15%).

The data were produced by immunoSEQ multiplex PCR, yet TCRdb's version contains in-frame clones alone and is incomplete. This listing includes tens of thousands of clones. Note on this clone: The antigen remains undetermined. The sequenced fragment ends 3 residues before the CDR3 boundary, so the rest is inferred from the germline J gene.

The TCR originated in a woman between 18 and 70 years old with a cervical HPV16 infection that either progressed to CIN3+ or cleared (not recorded which). The chain uses TRBV19 and TRBJ2-1; TRBD2 is a possible D gene (5 bases). The specimen was blood buffy coat. CDR3 DNA (partial): TGTGCCAGTAGTATAGACGGACTGCTCTACAATGAG. This sequence encodes CASSIDGLLYNE. The full CDR3 sequence reads CASSIDGLLYNEQFF.